The T cell receptor (beta chain) under discussion was sequenced for a study of shared T cell receptors in the human thymus. CDR1 GTSNPN and CDR2 SVGIG come from the germline V gene (reference sequence). This CDR3 contains 18 residues. V gave up 1 base and J gave up 1 base; unmatched junction bases: 5. Data came from immunoSEQ multiplex PCR; TCRdb stores just in-frame clones and leaves some out. Seen here are some 720,000 clones, roughly 90% observed once, and the top ten hold over 0.008%. These same records also appear under a second study, on human thymus T cells. That study reports: In corrective heart surgery, resections were taken, and these provided the thymus tissue.

The receptor was derived from a boy under three years old with a congenital heart defect. Sequenced sample: thymocytes. The gene calls are TRBV30 and TRBJ2-6, with 12 positions matching TRBD1. CDR3 in amino acids: CAWSERDRGLSGANVLTF. The CDR3 coding sequence is TGTGCCTGGAGTGAACGGGACAGGGGGCTATCTGGGGCCAACGTCCTGACTTTC.